The sequence of this TCR beta chain was determined in a study of cytomegalovirus exposure and HLA in healthy donors. Study-level findings and limits: The tendency of first-cohort TCR clusters to co-occur in the roughly 120 validation repertoires was identified by a subsequent analysis.

The data were produced by immunoSEQ multiplex PCR, yet TCRdb's version contains in-frame clones alone and is incomplete. Found here are 65,000 to 75,000 clones, about 93% of them singletons; the top ten hold less than 2%. As concerns this clone: What it binds is unknown.

CDR3 length: 15 residues. CDR1 is ENHRY and CDR2 is SYGVKD in the germline V gene. V shed 3 bases, J shed 3 bases, and the junction held 2 bases outside the gene matches. The V and J genes are TRBV10-3 and TRBJ1-3; TRBD1 matches 10 bases. This TCR came from a man between 18 and 29 years old in good health and CMV-seropositive. Sequenced sample: PBMCs. This chain's CDR3 is CAISERDRGGNTIYF. The CDR3 DNA reads as TGTGCCATCAGTGAACGGGACAGGGGTGGAAACACCATATATTTT.